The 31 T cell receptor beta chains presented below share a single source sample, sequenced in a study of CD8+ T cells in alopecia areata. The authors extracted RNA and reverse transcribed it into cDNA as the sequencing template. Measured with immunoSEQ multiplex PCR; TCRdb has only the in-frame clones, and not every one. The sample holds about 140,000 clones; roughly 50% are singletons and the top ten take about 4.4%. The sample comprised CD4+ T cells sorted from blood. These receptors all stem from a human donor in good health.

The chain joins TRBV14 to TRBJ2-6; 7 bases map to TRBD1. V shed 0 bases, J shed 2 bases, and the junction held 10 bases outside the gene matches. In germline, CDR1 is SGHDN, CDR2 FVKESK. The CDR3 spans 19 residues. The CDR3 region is CASSQDMRQGLTGANVLTF. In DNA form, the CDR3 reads TGTGCCAGCAGCCAAGATATGAGACAGGGCCTAACTGGGGCCAACGTCCTGACTTTC.

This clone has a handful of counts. CDR3 nucleotides: TGTGCCAGCTCACTGACAGGGGGATCCTACAATGAGCAGTTCTTC. It specifies CASSLTGGSYNEQFF. J is TRBJ2-1 and V is TRBV18; 9 bases map to TRBD1. Germline V CDR1 and CDR2: KGHSH, LQKENI. The CDR3 totals 15 residues. The trim removed 4 bases at V and 1 base at J, leaving 2 bases unmatched.

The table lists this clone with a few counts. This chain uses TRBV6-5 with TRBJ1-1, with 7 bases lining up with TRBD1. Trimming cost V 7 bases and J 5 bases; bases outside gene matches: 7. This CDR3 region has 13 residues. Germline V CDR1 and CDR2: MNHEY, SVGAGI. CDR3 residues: CASKDRTGTEAFF. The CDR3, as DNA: TGTGCCAGCAAGGACAGGACGGGGACTGAAGCTTTCTTT.

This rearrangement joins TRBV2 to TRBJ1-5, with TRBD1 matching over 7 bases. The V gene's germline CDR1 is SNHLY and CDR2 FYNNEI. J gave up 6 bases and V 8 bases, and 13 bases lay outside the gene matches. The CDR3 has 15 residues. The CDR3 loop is CASAYLTGMGQPQHF. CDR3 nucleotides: TGTGCCAGCGCCTATTTGACAGGGATGGGTCAGCCCCAGCATTTT.

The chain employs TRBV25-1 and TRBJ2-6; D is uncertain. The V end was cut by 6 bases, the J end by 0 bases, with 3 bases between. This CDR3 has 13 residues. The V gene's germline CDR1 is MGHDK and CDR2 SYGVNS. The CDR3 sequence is CASRSSGANVLTF. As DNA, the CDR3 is TGTGCCAGCAGAAGCTCTGGGGCCAACGTCCTGACTTTC.

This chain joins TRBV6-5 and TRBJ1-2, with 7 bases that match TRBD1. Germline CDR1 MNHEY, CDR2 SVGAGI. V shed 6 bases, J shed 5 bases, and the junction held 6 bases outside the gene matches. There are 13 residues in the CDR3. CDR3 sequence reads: CASRQDRAYGYTF. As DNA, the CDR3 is TGTGCCAGCAGACAAGACAGGGCTTATGGCTACACCTTC.

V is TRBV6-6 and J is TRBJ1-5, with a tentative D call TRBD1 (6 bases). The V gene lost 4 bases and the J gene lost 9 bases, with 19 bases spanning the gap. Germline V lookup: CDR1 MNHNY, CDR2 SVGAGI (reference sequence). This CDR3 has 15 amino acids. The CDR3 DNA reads TGTGCCAGCAGTTTTAGACAGGAATGGTCCTGGCCCCAGCATTTT. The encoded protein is CASSFRQEWSWPQHF.

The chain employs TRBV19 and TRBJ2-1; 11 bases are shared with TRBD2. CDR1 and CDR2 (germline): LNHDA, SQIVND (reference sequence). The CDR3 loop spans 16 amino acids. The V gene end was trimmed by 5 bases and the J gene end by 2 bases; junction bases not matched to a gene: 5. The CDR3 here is CASSSPGLAAYNEQFF. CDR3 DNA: TGTGCCAGTAGTTCCCCGGGACTAGCGGCCTACAATGAGCAGTTCTTC.

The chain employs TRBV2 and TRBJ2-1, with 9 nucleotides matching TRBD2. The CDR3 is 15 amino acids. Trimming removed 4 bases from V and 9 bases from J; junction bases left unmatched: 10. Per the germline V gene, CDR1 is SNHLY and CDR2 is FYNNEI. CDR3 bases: TGTGCCAGCAGTGTTGATAGCGGGAGAAGGGGTGAGCAGTTCTTC. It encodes CASSVDSGRRGEQFF.

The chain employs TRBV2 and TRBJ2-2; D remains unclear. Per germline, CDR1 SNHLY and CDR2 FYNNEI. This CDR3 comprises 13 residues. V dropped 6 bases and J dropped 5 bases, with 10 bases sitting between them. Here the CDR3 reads CASSRRETGELFF. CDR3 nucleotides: TGTGCCAGCAGCCGACGCGAGACCGGGGAGCTGTTTTTT.

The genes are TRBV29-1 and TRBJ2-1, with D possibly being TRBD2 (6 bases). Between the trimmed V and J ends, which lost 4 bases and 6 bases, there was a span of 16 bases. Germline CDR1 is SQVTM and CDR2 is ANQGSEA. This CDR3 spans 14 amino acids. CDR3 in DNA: TGCAGCGTTGGGGGGGTTAGCGGATTCAATGAGCAGTTCTTC. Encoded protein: CSVGGVSGFNEQFF.

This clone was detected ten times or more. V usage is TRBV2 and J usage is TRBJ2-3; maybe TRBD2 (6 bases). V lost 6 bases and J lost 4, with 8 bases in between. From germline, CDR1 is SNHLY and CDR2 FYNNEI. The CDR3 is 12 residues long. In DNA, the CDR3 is TGTGCCAGCAGGGAGGGATCAGATACGCAGTATTTT. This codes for CASREGSDTQYF.

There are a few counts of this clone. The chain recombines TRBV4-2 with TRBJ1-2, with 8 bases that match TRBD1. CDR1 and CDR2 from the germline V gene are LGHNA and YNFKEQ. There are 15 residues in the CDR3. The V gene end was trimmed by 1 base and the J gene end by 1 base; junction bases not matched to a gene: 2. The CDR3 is CASSQGTGNNYGYTF. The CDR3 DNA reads TGTGCCAGCAGCCAAGGGACAGGGAATAACTATGGCTACACCTTC.

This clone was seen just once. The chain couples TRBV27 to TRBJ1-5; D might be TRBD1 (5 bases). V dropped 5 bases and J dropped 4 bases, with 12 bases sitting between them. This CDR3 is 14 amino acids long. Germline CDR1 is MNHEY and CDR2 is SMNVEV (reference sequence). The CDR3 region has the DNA TGTGCCAGCAGTACCGGGACCGGGAATCAGCCCCAGCATTTT. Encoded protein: CASSTGTGNQPQHF.

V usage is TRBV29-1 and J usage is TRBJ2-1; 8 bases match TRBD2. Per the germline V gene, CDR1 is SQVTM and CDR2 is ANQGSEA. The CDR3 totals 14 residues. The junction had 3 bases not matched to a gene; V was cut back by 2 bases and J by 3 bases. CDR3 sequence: CSVEPGTSYNEQFF. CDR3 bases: TGCAGCGTTGAACCGGGGACTAGCTACAATGAGCAGTTCTTC.

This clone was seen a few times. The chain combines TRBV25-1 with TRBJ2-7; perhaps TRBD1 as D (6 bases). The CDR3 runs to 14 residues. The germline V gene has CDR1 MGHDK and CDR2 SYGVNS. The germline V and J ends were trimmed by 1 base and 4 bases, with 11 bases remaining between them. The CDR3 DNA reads TGTGCCAGCAGTGAATCAGGCAGGGGTTACGAGCAGTACTTC. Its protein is CASSESGRGYEQYF.

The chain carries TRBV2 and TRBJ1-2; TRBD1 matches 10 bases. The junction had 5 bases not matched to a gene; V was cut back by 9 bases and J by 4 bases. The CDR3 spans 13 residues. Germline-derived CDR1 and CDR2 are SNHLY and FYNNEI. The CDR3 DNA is TGTGCCAGTCGACAGGGGGCGAGCTATGGCTACACCTTC. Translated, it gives CASRQGASYGYTF.

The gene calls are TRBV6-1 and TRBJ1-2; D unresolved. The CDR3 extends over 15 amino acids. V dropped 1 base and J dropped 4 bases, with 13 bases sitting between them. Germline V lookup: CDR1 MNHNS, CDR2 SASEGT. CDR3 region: CASSEVGVTGYGYTF. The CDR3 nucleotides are TGTGCCAGCAGTGAAGTCGGAGTGACGGGCTATGGCTACACCTTC.

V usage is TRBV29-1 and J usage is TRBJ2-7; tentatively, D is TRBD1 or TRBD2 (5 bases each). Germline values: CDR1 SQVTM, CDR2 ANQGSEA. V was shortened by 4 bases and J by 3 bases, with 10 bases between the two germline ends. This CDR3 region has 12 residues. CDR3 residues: CSVASGSYEQYF. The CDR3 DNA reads TGCAGCGTTGCCTCAGGGAGCTACGAGCAGTACTTC.

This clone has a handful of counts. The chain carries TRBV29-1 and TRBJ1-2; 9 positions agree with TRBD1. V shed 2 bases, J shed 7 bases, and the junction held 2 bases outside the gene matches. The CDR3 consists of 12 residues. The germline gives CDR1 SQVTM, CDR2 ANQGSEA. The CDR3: CSVERTGVGYTF. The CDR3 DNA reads TGCAGCGTTGAACGGACAGGGGTTGGCTACACCTTC.

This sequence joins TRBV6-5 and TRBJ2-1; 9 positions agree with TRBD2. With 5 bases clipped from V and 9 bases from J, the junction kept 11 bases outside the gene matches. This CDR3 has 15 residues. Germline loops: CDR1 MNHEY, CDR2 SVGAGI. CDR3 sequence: CASSPLAGSKGEQFF. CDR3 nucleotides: TGTGCCAGCAGTCCCCTAGCGGGGTCTAAGGGTGAGCAGTTCTTC.

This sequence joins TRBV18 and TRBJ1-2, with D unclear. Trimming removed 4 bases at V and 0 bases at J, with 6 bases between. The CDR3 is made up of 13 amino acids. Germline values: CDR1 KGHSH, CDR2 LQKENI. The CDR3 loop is CASSLDTNYGYTF. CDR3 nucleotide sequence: TGTGCCAGCTCACTTGATACTAACTATGGCTACACCTTC.

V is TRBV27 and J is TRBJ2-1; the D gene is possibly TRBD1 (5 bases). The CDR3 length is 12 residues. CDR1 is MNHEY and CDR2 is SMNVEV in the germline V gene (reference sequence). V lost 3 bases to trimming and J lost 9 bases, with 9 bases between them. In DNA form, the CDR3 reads TGTGCCAGCAGTTTCCGAAGGGGTGAGCAGTTCTTC. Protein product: CASSFRRGEQFF.

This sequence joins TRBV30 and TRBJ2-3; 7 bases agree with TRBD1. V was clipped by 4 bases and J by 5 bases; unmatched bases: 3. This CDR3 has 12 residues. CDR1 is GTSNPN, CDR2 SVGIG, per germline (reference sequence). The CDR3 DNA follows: TGTGCCTGGAACAGGGGTGAAGATACGCAGTATTTT. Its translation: CAWNRGEDTQYF.

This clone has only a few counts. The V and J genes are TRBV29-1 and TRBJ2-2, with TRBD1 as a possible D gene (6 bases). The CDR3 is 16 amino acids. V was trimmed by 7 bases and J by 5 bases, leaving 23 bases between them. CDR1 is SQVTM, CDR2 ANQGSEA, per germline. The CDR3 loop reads CSGTTGTLITTGELFF. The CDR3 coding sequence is TGCAGCGGTACAACAGGGACCTTAATTACAACCGGGGAGCTGTTTTTT.

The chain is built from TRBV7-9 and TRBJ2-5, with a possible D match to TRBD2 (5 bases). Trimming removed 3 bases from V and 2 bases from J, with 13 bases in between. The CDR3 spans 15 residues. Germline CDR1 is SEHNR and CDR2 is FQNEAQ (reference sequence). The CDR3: CASSLRTREQETQYF. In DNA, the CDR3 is TGTGCCAGCAGCTTGCGGACTCGAGAACAAGAGACCCAGTACTTC.

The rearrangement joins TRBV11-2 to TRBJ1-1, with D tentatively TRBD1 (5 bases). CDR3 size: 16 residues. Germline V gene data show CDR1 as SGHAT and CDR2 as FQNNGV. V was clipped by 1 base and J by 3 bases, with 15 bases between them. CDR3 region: CASSLVLLGVDTEAFF. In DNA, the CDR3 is TGTGCCAGCAGCTTAGTCCTTCTGGGGGTGGACACTGAAGCTTTCTTT.

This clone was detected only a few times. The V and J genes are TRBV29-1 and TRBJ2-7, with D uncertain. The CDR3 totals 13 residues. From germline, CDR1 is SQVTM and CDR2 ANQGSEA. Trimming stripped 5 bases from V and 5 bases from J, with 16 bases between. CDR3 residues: CSVRGRLSDEQYF. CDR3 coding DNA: TGCAGCGTTCGCGGCCGGTTAAGCGACGAGCAGTACTTC.

The DNA for the CDR3 is TGCGCCAGCAGCCGGGACACGGGCTCTGGGGCCAACGTCCTGACTTTC. This codes for CASSRDTGSGANVLTF. J is TRBJ2-6 and V is TRBV4-1, with a tentative D call TRBD1 (6 bases). V gave up 4 bases and J gave up 0 bases, with 10 bases separating them. CDR3 length: 16 amino acids. CDR1 and CDR2 (germline): MGHRA, YSYEKL.

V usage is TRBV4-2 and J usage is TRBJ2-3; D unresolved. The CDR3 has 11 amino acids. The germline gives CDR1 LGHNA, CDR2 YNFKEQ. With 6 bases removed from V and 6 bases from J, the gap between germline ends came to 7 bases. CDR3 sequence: CASRIRDTQYF. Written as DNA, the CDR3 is TGTGCCAGCAGGATCAGGGATACGCAGTATTTT.

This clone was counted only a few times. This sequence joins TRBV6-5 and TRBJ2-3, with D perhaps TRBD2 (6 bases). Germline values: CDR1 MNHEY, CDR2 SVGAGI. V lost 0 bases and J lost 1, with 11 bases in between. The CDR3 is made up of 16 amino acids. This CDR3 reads CASSYSPGAGTDTQYF. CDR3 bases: TGTGCCAGCAGTTACTCCCCGGGAGCGGGCACAGATACGCAGTATTTT.